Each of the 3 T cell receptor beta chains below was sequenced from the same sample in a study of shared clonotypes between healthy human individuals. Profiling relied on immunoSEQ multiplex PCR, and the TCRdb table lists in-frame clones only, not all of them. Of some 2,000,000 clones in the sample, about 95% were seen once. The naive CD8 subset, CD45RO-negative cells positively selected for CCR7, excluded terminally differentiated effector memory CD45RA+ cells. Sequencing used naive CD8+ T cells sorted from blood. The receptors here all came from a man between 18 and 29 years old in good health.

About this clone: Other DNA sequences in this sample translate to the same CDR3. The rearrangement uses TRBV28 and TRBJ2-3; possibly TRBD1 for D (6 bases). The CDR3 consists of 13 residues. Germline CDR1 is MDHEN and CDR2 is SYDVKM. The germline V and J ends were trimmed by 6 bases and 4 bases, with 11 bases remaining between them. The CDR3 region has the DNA TGTGCCAGCAGCTACAGGGCAGCAGATACGCAGTATTTT. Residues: CASSYRAADTQYF.

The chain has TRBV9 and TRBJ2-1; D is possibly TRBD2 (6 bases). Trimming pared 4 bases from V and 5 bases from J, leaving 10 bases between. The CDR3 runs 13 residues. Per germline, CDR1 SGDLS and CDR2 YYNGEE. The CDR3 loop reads CASSSSGDNEQFF. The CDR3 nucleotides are TGTGCCAGCAGCTCATCGGGGGACAATGAGCAGTTCTTC.

The CDR3 spells CASSLSLGTEAFF. The DNA of the CDR3 is TGTGCCAGCAGCTTGAGCCTGGGCACTGAAGCTTTCTTT. The chain uses TRBV13 and TRBJ1-1; D is uncertain. The germline V gene encodes CDR1 PRHDT and CDR2 FYEKMQ (reference sequence). V was cut by 3 bases and J by 4 bases, with 9 bases left in between. The CDR3 is 13 amino acids.